This T cell receptor (beta chain) stems from a study of shared clonotypes between healthy human individuals. The protocol was immunoSEQ multiplex PCR, while the TCRdb copy is restricted to in-frame clones and leaves out a portion. The table has 2 million to 2.5 million clones, approximately 95% seen once. This CDR3 comprises 12 residues. Germline CDR1 is GTSNPN and CDR2 is SVGIG (reference sequence). The V end was cut by 6 bases, the J end by 2 bases, with 8 bases between. This clone was seen a handful of times. Sequenced input: naive CD4+ T cells sorted from blood. The subset: CD45RA+ positively selected. This clonotype originated in a man in his late teens or twenties in good health. This chain connects TRBV30 to TRBJ1-5; tentatively, D is TRBD1 (5 bases). The CDR3 here is CACSQGNQPQHF. The CDR3 nucleotides read TGTGCCTGTTCACAGGGCAATCAGCCCCAGCATTTT.